This T cell receptor beta chain was sequenced for a study of blood T cell repertoires in COVID-19. Study-wide context: The United States, Italy and Spain were the sources of the acute and convalescent COVID-19 samples. Nucleic acid was either cDNA or gDNA, and it came from T cells, B-cell-depleted T cells, or PBMCs.

The germline V and J ends were trimmed by 4 bases and 2 bases, with 12 bases remaining between them. Germline V gene lookup returns CDR1 MNHEY and CDR2 SVGEGT. The CDR3 consists of 14 residues. Original processing methods: For nucleated cells, counts were estimated from reference gene primer amplification. The data were produced by immunoSEQ multiplex PCR, yet TCRdb's version contains in-frame clones alone and is incomplete. That table is the source of V, J and clone size, and D and trimming were worked out from the DNA. The repertoire has 210,000 or so clones, around 85% of them found once; the top ten carry approximately 5%. Followed over time, Seattle patients had been enrolled while infection was active.

The chain combines TRBV6-2 or TRBV6-3 with TRBJ2-7; D perhaps matches TRBD1 (5 bases). This TCR came from a man aged 45-60 years with COVID-19, enrolled during active disease. Material for sequencing was peripheral blood. Written as DNA, the CDR3 is TGTGCCAGCAGTTGGGCAGGGCTTCCCTACGAGCAGTACTTC. Its protein is CASSWAGLPYEQYF.